The 32 T cell receptor beta chains below come from one sample, sequenced in a study of blood T cell repertoires in COVID-19. Repertoires were generated with immunoSEQ multiplex PCR, while TCRdb's copy carries only in-frame clones and drops some. Counted here are some 25,000 clones, roughly 91% occurring once; the ten biggest clones make up about 8%. Sequences were obtained from peripheral blood. The receptors originated from a man between 50 and 59 years old with active COVID-19.

The rearrangement links TRBV9 to TRBJ2-7; a weak D match, TRBD1 (6 bases). V was pared by 8 bases and J by 7 bases, with 7 bases between. CDR1 and CDR2 from the germline V gene are SGDLS and YYNGEE. This CDR3 comprises 9 residues. The CDR3 sequence: CARTGEQYV. As DNA, the CDR3 is TGTGCCAGGACAGGAGAGCAGTACGTC.

The genes are TRBV14 and TRBJ1-4, with unresolved D. The CDR3 length is 13 residues. Germline V gene lookup returns CDR1 SGHDN and CDR2 FVKESK. V lost 1 base, J lost 4 bases, and 4 bases lay in between. DNA of the CDR3: TGTGCCAGCAGCCAAGCCGTTAATGAAAAACTGTTTTTT. This codes for CASSQAVNEKLFF.

This chain links TRBV28 with TRBJ1-2; the match to TRBD1 covers 9 bases. With 5 bases clipped from V and 2 bases from J, the junction kept 3 bases outside the gene matches. The CDR3 has 14 amino acids. Germline V gene sequence: CDR1 MDHEN, CDR2 SYDVKM. DNA for the CDR3: TGTGCCAGCAGTATCGGACAGGGGAACTATGGCTACACCTTC. Translating gives CASSIGQGNYGYTF.

This rearrangement joins TRBV19 to TRBJ2-1; perhaps TRBD2 as D (5 bases). V was pared by 7 bases and J by 7 bases, with 8 bases between. This CDR3 region has 11 residues. From germline, CDR1 is LNHDA and CDR2 SQIVND (reference sequence). The CDR3 loop is CASMGGNEQFF. The CDR3 DNA follows: TGTGCCAGTATGGGCGGGAATGAGCAGTTCTTC.

The CDR3 loop is CASSMTSTGGAYNSPLHF. The DNA of the CDR3 is TGTGCCAGTAGTATGACCTCTACAGGGGGCGCCTATAATTCACCCCTCCACTTT. The genes are TRBV19 and TRBJ1-6, with 9 bases lining up with TRBD1. The CDR3 runs 18 residues. V trimming: 3 bases; J trimming: 2 bases; junction bases outside the gene matches: 8. Germline V gene sequence: CDR1 LNHDA, CDR2 SQIVND (reference sequence). Looking up the rest from reference TRBV19 and TRBJ1-6 gives the full variable domain: DGGITQSPKYLFRKEGQNVTLSCEQNLNHDAMYWYRQDPGQGLRLIYYSQIVNDFQKGDIAEGYSVSREKKESFPLTVTSAQKNPTAFYLCASSMTSTGGAYNSPLHFGNGTRLTVT.

The V gene is TRBV5-1, the J gene TRBJ2-3, with 8 bases matching TRBD2. There are 16 residues in the CDR3. From germline, CDR1 is SGHRS and CDR2 YFSETQ. V was clipped by 1 base and J by 5 bases; unmatched bases: 9. In nucleotides, the CDR3 is TGCGCCAGCAGCTTGACTAGCGGACCGCCGGTAGATACGCAGTATTTT. This encodes CASSLTSGPPVDTQYF.

The V gene is TRBV19, the J gene TRBJ2-1; a possible D gene is TRBD1 (5 bases). Germline V gene sequence: CDR1 LNHDA, CDR2 SQIVND (reference sequence). The CDR3 loop spans 15 amino acids. V gave up 6 bases and J gave up 4 bases, with 16 bases separating them. CDR3 in amino acids: CASRAPGLGYNEQFF. The CDR3 DNA follows: TGTGCCAGTAGGGCCCCAGGGTTGGGGTACAATGAGCAGTTCTTC.

The chain employs TRBV4-3 and TRBJ2-1, with 11 bases aligning to TRBD2. Germline V gives CDR1 LGHNA, CDR2 YSLEER. J gave up 3 bases and V 2 bases, and 6 bases lay outside the gene matches. The CDR3 is 17 amino acids. CDR3 DNA sequence: TGCGCCAGCAGCCAAACCTCAGGACTAGCGGGCTACAATGAGCAGTTCTTC. Amino acid sequence: CASSQTSGLAGYNEQFF.

This chain connects TRBV7-3 to TRBJ1-3; possibly TRBD1 for D (5 bases). The CDR3 loop spans 15 amino acids. V lost 6 bases and J lost 0, with 12 bases in between. Germline V gives CDR1 SGHTA, CDR2 FQGTGA. This chain's CDR3 is CASSLFQGSGNTIYF. CDR3 nucleotides: TGTGCCAGCAGTTTATTCCAGGGCTCTGGAAACACCATATATTTT. Full variable domain (rest looked up from reference TRBV7-3 and TRBJ1-3): GAGVSQTPSNKVTEKGKYVELRCDPISGHTALYWYRQSLGQGPEFLIYFQGTGAADDSGLPNDRFFAVRPEGSVSTLKIQRTERGDSAVYLCASSLFQGSGNTIYFGEGSWLTVV.

This clone was seen a few times. The chain links TRBV28 to TRBJ2-7, with D possibly matching TRBD2 (7 bases). Germline V lookup: CDR1 MDHEN, CDR2 SYDVKM. The CDR3 is 17 amino acids. Trimming took 3 bases from V and 1 from J, leaving 19 bases between them. CDR3: CASSLRGLSLQSYEQYF. The CDR3 DNA follows: TGTGCCAGCAGTTTGCGGGGGCTTAGTTTGCAATCCTACGAGCAGTACTTC.

The rearrangement joins TRBV4-3 to TRBJ2-3; 12 bases agree with TRBD2. Germline CDR1 and CDR2: LGHNA and YSLEER. J gave up 2 bases and V 5 bases, and 5 bases lay outside the gene matches. The CDR3 totals 16 residues. This CDR3 is CASSSGLAGLTDTQYF. The CDR3 nucleotides read TGCGCCAGCAGCTCAGGACTAGCGGGACTCACAGATACGCAGTATTTT.

V usage is TRBV5-4 and J usage is TRBJ1-2; D is possibly TRBD1 (6 bases). Germline V gives CDR1 SGHNT, CDR2 YYREEE (reference sequence). V was pared by 4 bases and J by 4 bases, with 14 bases between. The CDR3 contains 14 residues. CDR3 nucleotide sequence: TGTGCCAGCAGCCCGCCAGGGGCAAGCTATGGCTACACCTTC. This translates into CASSPPGASYGYTF.

This sequence joins TRBV27 and TRBJ2-1, with a tentative D call TRBD2 (6 bases). The CDR3 totals 13 residues. Trimming took off 0 bases at V and 7 bases at J, with 7 bases between the two ends. Germline V lookup: CDR1 MNHEY, CDR2 SMNVEV (reference sequence). CDR3 in amino acids: CASSLSGGNEQFF. The DNA of the CDR3 is TGTGCCAGCAGTTTATCGGGGGGTAATGAGCAGTTCTTC.

The rearrangement uses TRBV2 and TRBJ1-5, with 8 bases fitting TRBD1. Germline V gene data show CDR1 as SNHLY and CDR2 as FYNNEI. V lost 3 bases and J lost 2; bases outside the gene matches: 6. This CDR3 is 16 amino acids long. The CDR3 protein is CASSDLVTGGNQPQHF. CDR3 sequence (DNA): TGTGCCAGCAGTGATTTGGTGACAGGGGGCAATCAGCCCCAGCATTTT. The whole variable domain, remainder taken from reference TRBV2 and TRBJ1-5, is EPEVTQTPSHQVTQMGQEVILRCVPISNHLYFYWYRQILGQKVEFLVSFYNNEISEKSEIFDDQFSVERPDGSNFTLKIRSTKLEDSAMYFCASSDLVTGGNQPQHFGDGTRLSIL.

The rearrangement links TRBV5-1 to TRBJ2-1; TRBD1 matches at 11 bases. The V segment lost 4 bases and the J segment 3 bases; nucleotides outside the gene matches: 12. Per germline, CDR1 SGHRS and CDR2 YFSETQ. This CDR3 has 18 amino acids. CDR3 in amino acids: CASSPRTGGPLSYNEQFF. CDR3 coding DNA: TGCGCCAGCAGCCCACGGACAGGGGGCCCCCTGAGCTACAATGAGCAGTTCTTC.

The chain recombines TRBV2 with TRBJ1-2; D gene ambiguous. From germline, CDR1 is SNHLY and CDR2 FYNNEI. The CDR3 sequence is 13 residues long. The germline V and J ends were trimmed by 3 bases and 8 bases, with 13 bases remaining between them. The CDR3 protein is CASSDSPRWGYTF. Written as DNA, the CDR3 is TGTGCCAGCAGTGATAGTCCCCGGTGGGGCTACACCTTC.

This clone has only one observation. The chain is built from TRBV19 and TRBJ1-5; the match to TRBD1 covers 9 bases. The CDR3 is 15 residues long. Germline CDR1 LNHDA, CDR2 SQIVND (reference sequence). V lost 5 bases to trimming and J lost 6 bases; unmatched junction nucleotides: 8. The CDR3: CASSGQGYGGQPQHF. CDR3 sequence (DNA): TGTGCCAGTAGTGGACAGGGGTACGGAGGTCAGCCCCAGCATTTT.

This clone was counted a few times. This chain joins TRBV27 and TRBJ2-7; 7 positions match TRBD1. The CDR3 loop spans 14 amino acids. The germline CDR1 and CDR2 sequences are MNHEY and SMNVEV (reference sequence). The ends lost 5 bases at V and 3 bases at J; junction bases unmatched: 7. Here the CDR3 reads CASSGGQRYYEQYF. The CDR3 bases are TGTGCCAGCAGTGGGGGACAGCGATACTACGAGCAGTACTTC.

The chain uses TRBV9 and TRBJ1-3; 11 bases are shared with TRBD1. J was trimmed by 5 bases and V by 2 bases; bases with no gene match: 9. The CDR3 is 17 amino acids. Germline lookup yields CDR1 SGDLS and CDR2 YYNGEE. The CDR3 nucleotides are TGTGCCAGCAGCGTCCAAGTTGGGACAGGGGGGAGAAACACCATATATTTT. It translates to CASSVQVGTGGRNTIYF.

The chain uses TRBV14 and TRBJ2-3, with D possibly being TRBD1 (5 bases). Germline V lookup: CDR1 SGHDN, CDR2 FVKESK. The CDR3 runs to 17 residues. Trimming cost V 0 bases and J 6 bases, with 19 bases left between them. The CDR3 DNA sequence: TGTGCCAGCAGCCAAGATCTTCCCGGCCTAAAGGGGGATACGCAGTATTTT. Its translation is CASSQDLPGLKGDTQYF.

This clone was seen a single time. V is TRBV13 and J is TRBJ2-5; 9 nucleotides agree with TRBD2. V was pared by 7 bases and J by 2 bases, with 5 bases of the junction left unmatched. From germline, CDR1 is PRHDT and CDR2 FYEKMQ (reference sequence). CDR3 length: 14 amino acids. As DNA, the CDR3 is TGTGCCAGCAAGCGAGCGGGAGGTCAAGAGACCCAGTACTTC. Translation: CASKRAGGQETQYF. The entire variable domain, with the rest obtained from reference TRBV13 and TRBJ2-5, is as follows: AAGVIQSPRHLIKEKRETATLKCYPIPRHDTVYWYQQGPGQDPQFLISFYEKMQSDKGSIPDRFSAQQFSDYHSELNMSSLELGDSALYFCASKRAGGQETQYFGPGTRLLVL.

The gene calls are TRBV3-1 (or the pseudogene TRBV3-2) and TRBJ2-3; D call uncertain. The V gene lost 4 bases and the J gene lost 1 base, with 12 bases spanning the gap. The CDR3 contains 15 residues. The V gene's germline CDR1 is LGHDT and CDR2 YNNKEL (reference sequence). The CDR3 coding sequence is TGTGCCAGCAGCCCGGGTGGCGGTCGCACAGATACGCAGTATTTT. Protein product: CASSPGGGRTDTQYF.

V is TRBV9 and J is TRBJ1-3, with D perhaps matching TRBD1 (6 bases). The germline CDR1 and CDR2 sequences are SGDLS and YYNGEE. CDR3 size: 16 residues. The V gene lost 2 bases and the J gene lost 0 bases, with 12 bases spanning the gap. The DNA of the CDR3 is TGTGCCAGCAGCGTTTCAGGGGCAGGCTCTGGAAACACCATATATTTT. Encoded protein: CASSVSGAGSGNTIYF.

The chain combines TRBV29-1 with TRBJ1-1, with D perhaps TRBD1 (6 bases). Per germline, CDR1 SQVTM and CDR2 ANQGSEA. Trimming took 7 bases from V and 1 from J, leaving 19 bases between them. The CDR3 runs to 15 residues. The CDR3 DNA follows: TGCAGCGCCTCCGGTACAGGGCTGGGGAACACTGAAGCTTTCTTT. Translating it yields CSASGTGLGNTEAFF.

V is TRBV11-2 and J is TRBJ2-5; 9 bases are a match to TRBD2. The length of the CDR3 is 16 residues. Unmatched junction bases numbered 4, after V lost 1 base and J lost 1 base. In germline, CDR1 is SGHAT, CDR2 FQNNGV. The CDR3 loop reads CASSLGAGGSQETQYF. The CDR3 bases are TGTGCCAGCAGCTTAGGAGCGGGGGGAAGCCAAGAGACCCAGTACTTC.

This clone was detected only once. The chain combines TRBV9 with TRBJ2-3; 9 bases align to TRBD2. The CDR3 is made up of 18 amino acids. The V gene's germline CDR1 is SGDLS and CDR2 YYNGEE. Trimming removed 4 bases from V and 2 bases from J; junction bases left unmatched: 14. DNA for the CDR3: TGTGCCAGCAGCCCCACCAATATCGGCGGGAGGGCCACAGATACGCAGTATTTT. Protein product: CASSPTNIGGRATDTQYF.

V gene TRBV19 combines with J gene TRBJ2-5; TRBD1 matches 8 bases. The CDR3 covers 14 residues. Germline loops: CDR1 LNHDA, CDR2 SQIVND (reference sequence). The ends lost 3 bases at V and 4 bases at J; junction bases unmatched: 4. CDR3 bases: TGTGCCAGTAGTATCCAAGACAGGGGAGAGACCCAGTACTTC. Translated, it gives CASSIQDRGETQYF. Using reference TRBV19 and TRBJ2-5 for the parts outside the CDR3, the full variable domain is DGGITQSPKYLFRKEGQNVTLSCEQNLNHDAMYWYRQDPGQGLRLIYYSQIVNDFQKGDIAEGYSVSREKKESFPLTVTSAQKNPTAFYLCASSIQDRGETQYFGPGTRLLVL.

The chain combines TRBV5-8 with TRBJ1-6, with D possibly TRBD1 on 6 matching bases. CDR3 length: 17 amino acids. The germline V gene encodes CDR1 SGHTS and CDR2 YDEGEE. V was trimmed by 4 bases and J by 0 bases, leaving 14 bases between them. Here the CDR3 DNA reads TGTGCCAGCAGCCTCGGGGGGCCCGGCTCCTATAATTCACCCCTCCACTTT. Its protein product is CASSLGGPGSYNSPLHF.

The J gene is TRBJ2-1, the V gene TRBV27; 7 bases are shared with TRBD2. The junction had 8 bases not matched to a gene; V was cut back by 6 bases and J by 9 bases. CDR3 size: 13 residues. Germline CDR1 reads MNHEY; CDR2 reads SMNVEV (reference sequence). The CDR3 protein is CASSWDYSSEQFF. The CDR3 coding sequence is TGTGCCAGCAGCTGGGACTACTCTAGTGAGCAGTTCTTC.

This chain joins TRBV2 and TRBJ2-2; TRBD2 matches 8 bases. CDR3 length equals 16 residues. Germline loops: CDR1 SNHLY, CDR2 FYNNEI. V lost 2 bases to trimming and J lost 4 bases; unmatched junction nucleotides: 6. The DNA of the CDR3 is TGTGCCAGCAGTGAAATCGGCGGGGGGCCCACCGGGGAGCTGTTTTTT. Translation: CASSEIGGGPTGELFF.

The V and J genes are TRBV6-5 and TRBJ1-1; a possible D gene is TRBD1 (6 bases). Germline values: CDR1 MNHEY, CDR2 SVGAGI. The CDR3 sequence is 16 residues long. V was trimmed by 1 base and J by 10 bases, leaving 22 bases between them. The CDR3 here is CASSYWMGAQGRTAFF. DNA of the CDR3: TGTGCCAGCAGTTACTGGATGGGGGCGCAGGGCCGAACAGCTTTCTTT.

The CDR3 nucleotides read TGTGCCAGCAGTTACCGGTCCGGGGAGCTGTTTTTT. This codes for CASSYRSGELFF. The V call is TRBV6-5, the J call TRBJ2-2; no clear D. The CDR3 runs to 12 residues. Per the germline V gene, CDR1 is MNHEY and CDR2 is SVGAGI. Trimming stripped 2 bases from V and 6 bases from J, with 4 bases between.